Listed here are 4 T cell receptor beta chains from one sample, sequenced in a study of shared clonotypes between healthy human individuals (dated by TCRdb to about 2020). CD8 naive samples were obtained by positive selection for CCR7 among CD45RO-negative cells, yielding a CD45RA+CCR7+ population from which TemRA cells were excluded. Libraries were made using the immunoSEQ multiplex PCR assay. TCRdb took over this immuneACCESS table, retaining in-frame rearrangements with V and J assigned. Such tables are incomplete; in checked studies, under half of the missing clones stem from an unresolved V gene, and the remainder is unexplained. For this sample there are around 2.1 million clones; 85% to 95% appear just once. The ten largest make up approximately 1.7% of the sample. Sequencing input: naive CD8+ T cells from PBMCs. This specimen's cell subset or site label, interpreted: CD45RA+CCR7+. These receptors were collected from a man aged 18 to 29 in good health. Some clones in this sample may be carry-over from other donors' samples.

In this sample, this clone turned up once. The rearrangement links TRBV28 to TRBJ2-7, with D tentatively TRBD1 (6 bases). V was shortened by 5 bases and J by 2 bases, with 13 bases between the two germline ends. Looked up from germline, CDR1 is MDHEN and CDR2 is SYDVKM. This CDR3 contains 14 residues. For the CDR3, the DNA is TGTGCCAGCAGTGCCCGAGACAGGACCTACGAGCAGTACTTC. Translation gives CASSARDRTYEQYF.

The chain is built from TRBV4-3 and TRBJ1-2; D remains ambiguous. Trimming removed 3 bases at V and 2 bases at J, with 7 bases between. CDR1 and CDR2 (germline): LGHNA, YSLEER. This CDR3 contains 13 residues. The CDR3 spells CASSHTTNYGYTF. The CDR3 coding sequence is TGCGCCAGCAGCCACACGACAAACTATGGCTACACCTTC.

J is TRBJ1-2 and V is TRBV29-1; D unclear. The CDR3 is made up of 10 amino acids. V lost 6 bases to trimming and J lost 14 bases, with 16 bases between them. CDR1 is SQVTM and CDR2 is ANQGSEA in the germline V gene. This CDR3 reads CSVDPWIGTF. CDR3 bases: TGCAGCGTAGATCCGTGGATCGGGACCTTC.

The V gene is TRBV13, the J gene TRBJ2-7, with D perhaps TRBD2 (6 bases). The V gene lost 10 bases and the J gene lost 0 bases, with 13 bases spanning the gap. The CDR3 covers 13 residues. Per the germline V gene, CDR1 is PRHDT and CDR2 is FYEKMQ (reference sequence). CDR3 region: CATGDWSSYEQYF. The CDR3 DNA follows: TGTGCCACGGGGGACTGGAGCTCCTACGAGCAGTACTTC.